This TCR beta chain stems from a study of early T cells in non-severe SARS-CoV-2 infection (dated by TCRdb to about 2021). In the study overall: TCR sequencing used bulk RNA from unsorted whole blood, so alpha and beta chains could not be paired.

On the study overall, not on this receptor specifically: VDJdb matching was skewed toward anti-spike CD8 responses and likely underestimated virus-specific expansions by missing private and CD4 specificities.

This was a case-control study nested in a cohort of healthcare workers in London, UK, who had nasopharyngeal swab PCR tests and blood samples taken every week. Healthcare workers were recruited during the week of the UK lockdown, between 23 and 31 March 2020, and followed weekly for up to 16 weeks. Library preparation was by 5' RACE. The listed sequencing device is NextSeq 500. Unique molecular identifiers were attached to individual cDNA molecules in the TCR library protocol so that sequencing error and PCR bias could be corrected. Sequencing covered both TCR alpha and beta chains, and within each sample the abundances of alpha and beta sequences were tightly co-correlated. The authors' pipeline ran thus. Decombinator V4 was used to annotate the V gene, J gene and CDR3 of the TCR sequences. TCRs were defined as expanded if a significant change between any two time points was detected under a Poisson model with p below 0.0001. TCR abundances were normalised to the total number of TCRs sequenced in each sample and reported as counts per million. MAIT TCRs were defined by TRAV1-2 paired with TRAJ12, TRAJ20 or TRAJ33, and iNKT TCRs by TRAV10 paired with TRAJ18. VDJdb, accessed on 1 November 2021, was searched for TCRs annotated for CMV, EBV and SARS-CoV-2, and TCRs annotated for more than one antigen were excluded. TCRdb passed the public sequencing reads through fastp at Q25 and MiXCR, retaining productive beta sequences. Entries are consolidated by CDR3 protein sequence, retaining the most common genes and DNA. TCRdb's processing, not the authors' own work, is the source of the V and J calls. Counted in this sample were 56,000 or so distinct CDR3 sequences; over 9.5% of them appeared once. Jointly, the top ten make up 6% to 8% of the sample.

The CDR3 runs 13 residues from the cysteine to the phenylalanine. The DNA shown is the 39-base CDR3, in frame from base 1. CDR1 and CDR2, looked up from the germline V gene, are SGHVS and FNYEAQ. Relative to germline, V is 5 bases shorter and J is 5 bases shorter, with 12 bases between their ends. This clonotype was detected only a few times. Its antigen remains unidentified. No qualities accompany the bases; no much larger clone lies one base away. The chain links TRBV7-6 with TRBJ2-5; the best D guess is TRBD2, with 6 bases matching. The TCR comes from an adult who was a healthcare worker with PCR-confirmed SARS-CoV-2 infection or an uninfected control (not recorded which). Sequences were obtained from whole blood. The CDR3 reads as follows: CASSPRETETQYF. The nucleotide sequence is given as TGTGCCAGCAGCCCCCGGGAGACTGAGACCCAGTACTTC.